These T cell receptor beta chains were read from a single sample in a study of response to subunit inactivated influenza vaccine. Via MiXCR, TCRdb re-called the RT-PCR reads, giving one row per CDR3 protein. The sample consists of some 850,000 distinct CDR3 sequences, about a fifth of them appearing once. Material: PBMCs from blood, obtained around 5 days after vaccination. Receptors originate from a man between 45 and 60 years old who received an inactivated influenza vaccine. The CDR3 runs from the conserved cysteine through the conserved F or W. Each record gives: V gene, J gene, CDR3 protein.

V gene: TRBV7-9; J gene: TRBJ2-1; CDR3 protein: CASSLETRGLSSNEQFF
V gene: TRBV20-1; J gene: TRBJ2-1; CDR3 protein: CSAYRLELPSNEQFF
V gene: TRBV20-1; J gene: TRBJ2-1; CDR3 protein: CSASAGGALNEQFF
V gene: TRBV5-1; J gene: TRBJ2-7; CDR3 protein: CASSFGQFAYEQYF
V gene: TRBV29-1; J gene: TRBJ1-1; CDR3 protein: CSGQGPNTEAFF
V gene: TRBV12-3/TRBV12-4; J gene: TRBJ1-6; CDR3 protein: CASGSLRSSYNSPLHF
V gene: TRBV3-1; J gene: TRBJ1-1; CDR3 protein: CASSQGGWEVSTEAFF
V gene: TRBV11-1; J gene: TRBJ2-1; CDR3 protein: CASSSLPGLGGSSDEQFF
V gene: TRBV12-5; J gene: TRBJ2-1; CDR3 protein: CASGLKTSGRRHEQFF
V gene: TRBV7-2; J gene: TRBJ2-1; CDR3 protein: CASSLAVAGQGMDEQFF
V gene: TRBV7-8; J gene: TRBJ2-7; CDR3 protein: CASSLVPRRYEQYF
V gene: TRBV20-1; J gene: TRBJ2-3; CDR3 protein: CSALSGSSPDTQYF
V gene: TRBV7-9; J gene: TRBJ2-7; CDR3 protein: CASSFGQGVYEQYF
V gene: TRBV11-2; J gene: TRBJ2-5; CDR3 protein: CASSLVARETGGLETQYF
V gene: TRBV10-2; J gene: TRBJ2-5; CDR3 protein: CASSVSGETQYF
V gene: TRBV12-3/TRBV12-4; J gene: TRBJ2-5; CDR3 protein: CASSRLAGVEETQYF
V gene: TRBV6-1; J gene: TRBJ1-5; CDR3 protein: CASITGDISNQPQHF
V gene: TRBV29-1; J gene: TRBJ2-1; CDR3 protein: CSVEAAGTSYWQFF
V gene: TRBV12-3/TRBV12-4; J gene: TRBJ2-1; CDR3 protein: CASSSLAGGLGEQFF
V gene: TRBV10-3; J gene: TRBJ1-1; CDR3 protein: CAISELGGNTEAFF
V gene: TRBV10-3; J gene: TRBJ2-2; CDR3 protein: CAISTGGASGELFF
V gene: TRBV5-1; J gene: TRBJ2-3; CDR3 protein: CASRDRVAGTDTQYF
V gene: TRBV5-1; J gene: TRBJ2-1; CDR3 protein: CASRAGPSSYNEQFF
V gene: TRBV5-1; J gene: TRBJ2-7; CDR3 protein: CASSITSGRTSYEQYF
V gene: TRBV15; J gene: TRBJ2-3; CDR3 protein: CATRTMTGQKSTDTQYF